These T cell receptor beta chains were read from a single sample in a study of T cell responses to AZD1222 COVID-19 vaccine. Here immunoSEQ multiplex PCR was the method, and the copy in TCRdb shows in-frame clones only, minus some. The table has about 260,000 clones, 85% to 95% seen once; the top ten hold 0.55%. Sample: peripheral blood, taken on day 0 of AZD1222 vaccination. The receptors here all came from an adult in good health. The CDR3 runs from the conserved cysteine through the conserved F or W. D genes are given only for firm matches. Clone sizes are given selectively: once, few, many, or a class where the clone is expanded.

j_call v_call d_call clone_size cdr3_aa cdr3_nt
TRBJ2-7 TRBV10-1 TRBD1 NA CASSYDRAGESEQYF TGCGCCAGCAGTTATGACAGGGCCGGAGAATCCGAGCAGTACTTC
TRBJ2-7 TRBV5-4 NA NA CASSLPGTLEQYF TGTGCCAGCAGCCTCCCCGGGACACTCGAGCAGTACTTC
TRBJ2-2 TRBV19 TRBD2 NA CASCELAGNPTGELFF TGTGCCAGCTGTGAACTAGCGGGAAACCCTACCGGGGAGCTGTTTTTT
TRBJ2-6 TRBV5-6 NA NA CASSPPGASGANVLTF TGTGCCAGCAGCCCGCCGGGAGCCTCTGGGGCCAACGTCCTGACTTTC
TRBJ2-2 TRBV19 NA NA CASTPRYPIVNTGELFF TGTGCCAGTACCCCCCGGTACCCGATAGTAAACACCGGGGAGCTGTTTTTT
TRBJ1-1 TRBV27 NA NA CASSRDPGFENTEAFF TGTGCCAGCAGCCGCGACCCTGGTTTCGAGAACACTGAAGCTTTCTTT
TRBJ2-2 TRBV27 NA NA CASRLGLGNTGELFF TGTGCCAGCAGGTTGGGACTTGGGAACACCGGGGAGCTGTTTTTT
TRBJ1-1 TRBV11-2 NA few CASSLTGSNTEAFF TGTGCCAGCAGCTTAACAGGGAGTAATACTGAAGCTTTCTTT
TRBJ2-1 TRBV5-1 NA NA CASSLAAAYNEQFF TGCGCCAGCAGCTTGGCCGCAGCCTACAATGAGCAGTTCTTC
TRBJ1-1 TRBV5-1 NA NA CASRPDVRTEAFF TGCGCCAGCAGACCAGACGTCCGGACTGAAGCTTTCTTT
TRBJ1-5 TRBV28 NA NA CASSTPPTRPQHF TGTGCCAGCAGTACGCCGCCGACTCGGCCCCAGCATTTT
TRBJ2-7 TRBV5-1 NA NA CASSLRLGYEQYF TGCGCCAGCAGCTTGAGGTTGGGGTATGAGCAGTACTTC
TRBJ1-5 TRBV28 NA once CASSILGEPQHF TGTGCCAGCAGCATACTAGGAGAGCCCCAGCATTTT
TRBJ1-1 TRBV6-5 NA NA CASRAFRAFF TGTGCCAGCAGGGCCTTTCGAGCTTTCTTT
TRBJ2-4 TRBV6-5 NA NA CASRGPRGKNIQYF TGTGCCAGCCGAGGCCCGAGGGGCAAAAACATTCAGTACTTC
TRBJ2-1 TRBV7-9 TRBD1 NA CASSLGQGADEQFF TGTGCCAGCAGCTTAGGACAGGGGGCAGATGAGCAGTTCTTC
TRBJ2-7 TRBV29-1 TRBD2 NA CSVTAGGPSEQYF TGCAGCGTTACAGCGGGAGGGCCGAGCGAGCAGTACTTC
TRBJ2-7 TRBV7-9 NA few CASSLDRDTYEQYF TGTGCCAGCAGCTTAGACCGGGACACCTACGAGCAGTACTTC
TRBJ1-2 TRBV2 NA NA CASSLEGPSYGYTF TGTGCCAGCAGCCTTGAGGGGCCTTCCTATGGCTACACCTTC
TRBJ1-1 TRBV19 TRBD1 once CASIPDREGTEAFF TGTGCCAGTATCCCGGACAGGGAGGGCACTGAAGCTTTCTTT
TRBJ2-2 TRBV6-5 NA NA CASSYNSFTGELFF TGTGCCAGCAGTTACAACAGCTTCACCGGGGAGCTGTTTTTT
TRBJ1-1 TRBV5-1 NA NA CASSLASGWGTEAFF TGCGCCAGCAGCTTGGCCTCGGGGTGGGGGACTGAAGCTTTCTTT
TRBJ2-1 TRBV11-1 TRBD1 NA CASSSIQGTNEQFF TGTGCCAGCAGCTCTATACAGGGGACCAATGAGCAGTTCTTC
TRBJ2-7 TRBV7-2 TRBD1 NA CASSSSLGQGNEQYF TGTGCCAGCAGCTCGAGCCTGGGACAGGGAAACGAGCAGTACTTC
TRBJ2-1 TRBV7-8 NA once CASSSDSYYNEQFF TGTGCCAGCAGCTCGGACAGCTACTACAATGAGCAGTTCTTC
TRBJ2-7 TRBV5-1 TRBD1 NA CASSSDRAEQYF TGCGCCAGCAGTTCCGACAGGGCCGAGCAGTACTTC
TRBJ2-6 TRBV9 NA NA CASSVTGALSGANVLTF TGTGCCAGCAGCGTAACGGGGGCGCTATCTGGGGCCAACGTCCTGACTTTC
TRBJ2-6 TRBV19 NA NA CASSYISSGANVLTF TGTGCCAGTAGTTACATTAGCTCTGGGGCCAACGTCCTGACTTTC
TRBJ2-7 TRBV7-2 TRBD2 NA CASSLGAGGINEQYF TGTGCCAGCAGCTTAGGGGCGGGAGGGATAAACGAGCAGTACTTC
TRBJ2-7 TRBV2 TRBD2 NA CASSSLSKASGTYEQYF TGTGCCAGCAGTAGCCTGAGCAAGGCTAGCGGGACCTACGAGCAGTACTTC
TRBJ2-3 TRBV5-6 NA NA CASSLRGAIDTQYF TGTGCCAGCAGCTTGCGGGGGGCCATAGATACGCAGTATTTT
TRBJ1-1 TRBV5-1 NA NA CASSSSGVGTEAFF TGCGCCAGCAGCTCATCAGGGGTCGGCACTGAAGCTTTCTTT
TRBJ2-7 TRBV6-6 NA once CASSYSALYEQYF TGTGCCAGCAGTTACTCGGCCCTCTACGAGCAGTACTTC
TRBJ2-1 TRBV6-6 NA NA CASSYSREQFF TGTGCCAGCAGCTACTCGAGAGAGCAGTTCTTC
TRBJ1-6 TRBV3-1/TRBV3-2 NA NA CASRELGTISPLHF TGTGCCAGCAGAGAGCTCGGGACAATTTCACCCCTCCACTTT